This T cell receptor beta chain is drawn from a study of beta chain features in type 1 diabetes (dated by TCRdb to 2016 to 2019). In the study overall: Patients and healthy donors did not differ in mean age, gender distribution, total cell number or subset yield. A total of some 100,000,000 sorted cells were examined across all samples, and the number of cells per subset was strongly correlated with RNA yield. In the study, recently diagnosed type 1 diabetes patients and matched healthy donors were compared on the TCRB repertoires of their sorted circulating CD4+ T cell subsets. Regulatory and stem cell-like memory subsets were isolated from only 8 patients and roughly 8 healthy donors, whereas naive and central memory subsets came from all 28 donors.

About this clone: This clone's antigen is unknown. One base away there is no much larger clone; base qualities are not given.

The entire amount of isolated RNA was reverse transcribed using the High Capacity cDNA Reverse Transcription Kit, so the sequenced TCRB transcripts were expressed ones. Naive, central memory and regulatory T cell samples underwent deep immunoSEQ sequencing, averaging roughly 3.5 million total reads per sample. Sorted cells were lysed in RLT buffer, and RNA was extracted using DNase-treated RNeasy Micro or Mini kits according to cell number. Each cell subset was processed on its own to prevent cross-contamination, while patient and healthy donor samples were processed together. The immunoSEQ multiplex PCR was used to amplify TCRB sequences from cDNA, yielding 87-bp fragments that span the CDR3 region. Sequencing of the amplicons was done on the Illumina HiSeq platform. The study's processing was this. PCR bias was computationally corrected using synthetic template baselines, reads within Hamming distance 2 were collapsed, and singletons that could not be merged were discarded. Reads were aligned against IMGT to assign V, D and J genes, CDR3 length and insertions or deletions at six rearrangement sites. Clonotype counts were normalized to sorted cell number within each subset before computing true diversity and Gini coefficients with the tcR R package. The overlap coefficient, calculated on TCRB nucleotide sequences, was used to quantify repertoire sharing. As a proxy for the pre-selection repertoire, out-of-frame TCRB sequences from naive cells were analyzed. In its TCRdb copy, this immuneACCESS table keeps in-frame sequences only and misses some clones. Where compared with another copy, unresolved V genes explain less than half of these, and the others have no known cause. Clone size and the V and J calls come from that table; the DNA yielded D and trimming. This sample gives 810,000 or so clones in total; 17% of them show up just once. Of the sample, 0.02% to 0.025% is held by the ten largest clones.

Broader findings and caveats from the paper: At VDJ recombination sites, type 1 diabetes patients had fewer insertions and more deleted nucleotides, which implies abnormalities in thymic rearrangement. Type 1 diabetes patients showed a moderate but significant shortening of TCRB CDR3 length in all four CD4+ subsets. Because cDNA rather than genomic DNA was sequenced, highly expressing activated cells could have been over-represented, although no difference in activation and CD3 levels was found between groups. Naive, central memory and regulatory TCRB repertoires appeared more similar among patients than among healthy donors. HLA sub-analyses involved small numbers of individuals, so any influence of HLA type on TCRB rearrangement remained unresolved. PCR might favor shorter templates, but patient and control samples were amplified and corrected together, so any skew would affect both groups equally.

From each donor, a single peripheral blood sample of 100 to 150 mL on average was drawn into heparinised tubes. A BD FACSAria II and a panel including CD45RO, CCR7, CD25, CD127, CD95 and CD27 were used to sort naive, central memory, regulatory and stem cell-like memory CD4+ T cells. Purity was above 98% for every sorted population. PBMCs were isolated right away by Lymphoprep density gradient centrifugation and were stained directly, without culture. So that batch effects would be minimized, each experiment stained and sorted samples in pairs, pairing one healthy donor with one patient. There are 13 amino acids in the CDR3, from cysteine to phenylalanine inclusive. Only the CDR3 portion is preserved as DNA: 39 bases, with reading frame beginning at the first base. The germline V gene provides CDR1 SGHTA and CDR2 FQGNSA. Trimming removed 4 bases from V and 4 bases from J, leaving 10 bases between the germline ends.

Material for sequencing was naive CD4+ T cells from blood. The cell subset or site label, read with the paper, signifies: true naive CD4+ T cells. The V and J genes are TRBV7-2 and TRBJ1-2; the D region possibly corresponds to TRBD1 (6 bases align). The clonotype comes from a woman aged 18 to 35 in good health. The CDR3 sequence is CASSYGQFYGYTF. The nucleotides are TGTGCCAGCAGCTATGGACAGTTCTATGGCTACACCTTC.